What follows is one T cell receptor (beta chain) and its context. How the authors handled the data: The assay estimated nucleated cells by amplifying reference gene primers. Some clones are missing from TCRdb's copy, which holds only in-frame ones; the method was immunoSEQ multiplex PCR. The V and J calls and clone size are taken from that table; D and trimming were inferred from the DNA. The sample lists 75,000 to 95,000 clones, 78% seen once, with roughly a third in the top ten. The sample belongs to a study of blood T cell repertoires in COVID-19. Study-level background: Material from acute and convalescent COVID-19 was sourced from the United States, Italy and Spain. The cDNA or gDNA used as material had been derived from T cells, B-cell-depleted T cells, or PBMCs.

Patients at the Seattle site were enrolled during active infection and followed longitudinally. Trimming cost V 4 bases and J 2 bases, with 12 bases left between them. The CDR3 totals 15 residues. The germline V gene encodes CDR1 LNHDA and CDR2 SQIVND (reference sequence). The chain has TRBV19 and TRBJ1-5; no clear D. The clonotype was recovered from a man aged 55 to 70 with COVID-19, enrolled during active disease. The sample taken for sequencing was peripheral blood. The CDR3 protein is CASSTSLRGNQPQHF. CDR3 bases: TGTGCCAGTAGTACCTCGTTGAGGGGCAATCAGCCCCAGCATTTT.